This TCR beta chain was profiled in a study of T cell responses to AZD1222 COVID-19 vaccine. General study findings and limits: Repertoire collection took place solely once the T cell response had peaked. Spike-wide vaccine-associated CD4 TCRs dominated at 160-218 and 743-854. The donor group comprised mostly white British people and more females; the analysis possibly underestimated clonal diversity.

Between the trimmed V and J ends, which lost 2 bases and 1 base, there was a span of 8 bases. The CDR3 extends over 13 amino acids. CDR1 GTSNPN and CDR2 SVGIG come from the germline V gene (reference sequence). Method: immunoSEQ multiplex PCR; TCRdb's copy keeps in-frame clones and lacks some. Its table records 150,000 or so clones. Note on this clone: Its antigen is as yet unknown.

This sequence joins TRBV30 and TRBJ2-5; D not certain. This clonotype originated in an adult in good health. Input material: peripheral blood. In DNA form, the CDR3 reads TGTGCCTGGAGTAGAGGTGTCCAAGAGACCCAGTACTTC. Its protein is CAWSRGVQETQYF.